The rows below give T cell receptor beta chains drawn from one sample of a study of cytomegalovirus exposure and HLA in healthy donors. Produced via immunoSEQ multiplex PCR; TCRdb's table is partial and in-frame only. The sample yields 120,000 or so clones, 81% seen once. Sequencing was carried out using PBMCs. These receptors were taken from a man between 18 and 29 years old in good health and CMV-seronegative. CDR3s include the opening cysteine and the closing phenylalanine or tryptophan. The D gene is left open where the match is weak. Clone size is stated in some rows and not others, as once, few, many or a class when expanded.

D,V,size,J,DNA,CDR3
TRBD2,TRBV6-5,NA,TRBJ2-1,TGTGCCAGCAGCCGGACTAGCGGGGGATACAATGAGCAGTTCTTC,CASSRTSGGYNEQFF
NA,TRBV4-1,NA,TRBJ2-7,TGCGCCAGCAGCCAAGATCTCGGGGACGAGCAGTACTTC,CASSQDLGDEQYF
NA,TRBV6-6,NA,TRBJ2-5,TGTGCAAGCGGCGGAGGAGAGACCCAGTACTTC,CASGGGETQYF
TRBD2,TRBV7-9,few,TRBJ2-3,TGTGCCAGCAGCCCTCATAGCGGGTCGACAGATACGCAGTATTTT,CASSPHSGSTDTQYF
NA,TRBV6-5,few,TRBJ2-7,TGTGCCAGCAGTTCTCAGGACAGTCTCTACGAGCAGTACTTC,CASSSQDSLYEQYF
TRBD2,TRBV11-1,many,TRBJ2-5,TGTGCCAGCAGCTTGACTAGCGGGAGACGGGAGACCCAGTACTTC,CASSLTSGRRETQYF
TRBD2,TRBV5-1,NA,TRBJ2-2,TGCGCCAGCAGCCCGACTAGCGGTAACACCGGGGAGCTGTTTTTT,CASSPTSGNTGELFF
NA,TRBV5-1,NA,TRBJ1-5,TGCGCCAGCAGCTTGGAGCCAGGGCGGAATCAGCCCCAGCATTTT,CASSLEPGRNQPQHF
TRBD2,TRBV5-1,NA,TRBJ2-3,TGCGCCAGCAGCTTGGCCGGCGGGGGAGCCACAGATACGCAGTATTTT,CASSLAGGGATDTQYF
TRBD1,TRBV4-3,NA,TRBJ1-6,TGCGCCAGCAGCCATGCAGGGGGCAGGAATTCACCCCTCCACTTT,CASSHAGGRNSPLHF
NA,TRBV28,NA,TRBJ1-2,TGTGCCAGCAGTAACCCCCCGTCCCCGGCGGGTGGCTACACCTTC,CASSNPPSPAGGYTF
NA,TRBV4-1,NA,TRBJ2-2,TGCGCCAGCAGCCTAGGACTTACCGGGGAGCTGTTTTTT,CASSLGLTGELFF
TRBD2,TRBV7-2,few,TRBJ2-3,TGTGCCAGCAGCCCCGGGACTAGCCGACCCCCGTCAGGGCAGTATTTT,CASSPGTSRPPSGQYF
NA,TRBV9,NA,TRBJ1-5,TGTGCCAGCAGCGTAGATCCCGGAGAGCCCCAGCATTTT,CASSVDPGEPQHF
TRBD1,TRBV6-5,NA,TRBJ1-1,TGTGCCAGCAGTTACCCAGACAGGGCTGGGACTGAAGCTTTCTTT,CASSYPDRAGTEAFF
NA,TRBV2,NA,TRBJ1-2,TGTGCCAGCAGTGATGCGTACTATGGCTACACCTTC,CASSDAYYGYTF
NA,TRBV6-1,few,TRBJ2-5,TGTGCCAGCAGTGAACACAGTGAGGAGACCCAGTACTTC,CASSEHSEETQYF
NA,TRBV27,NA,TRBJ2-1,TGTGCCACCACCCGCCCCGACTGCCCTATGTCCTACAATGAGCAGTTCTTC,CATTRPDCPMSYNEQFF
NA,TRBV6-1,NA,TRBJ1-5,TGTGCCAGCAGTGAAACCGCAGGGAGCAATCAGCCCCAGCATTTT,CASSETAGSNQPQHF
NA,TRBV11-2,NA,TRBJ2-5,TGTGCCAGCAGCTTCCTCGGACTACAACAAGAGACCCAGTACTTC,CASSFLGLQQETQYF
NA,TRBV19,NA,TRBJ2-2,TGTGCCAGTAGTATGGGGTTTAGCGCCGGGGAGCTGTTTTTT,CASSMGFSAGELFF
TRBD2,TRBV9,NA,TRBJ2-1,TGTGCCAGCAGCGTAGGCGGGACTAGCGTGGGCGGGGAGCAGTTCTTC,CASSVGGTSVGGEQFF
TRBD2,TRBV5-4,few,TRBJ2-1,TGTGCCAGCAGCTTGTTCGGGGGGGTTAGGGGCAATGAGCAGTTCTTC,CASSLFGGVRGNEQFF
NA,TRBV27,NA,TRBJ1-2,TGTGCCAGCAGCCATACTGGGGGCAGCTATGGCTACACCTTC,CASSHTGGSYGYTF
NA,TRBV7-2,NA,TRBJ2-6,TGTGCCAGCAGCTTGAGGAGCCACTCTGGGGCCAACGTCCTGACTTTC,CASSLRSHSGANVLTF
TRBD2,TRBV19,once,TRBJ2-3,TGTGCCACCCGAACCCGGACTAGCGGGCGGGATACGCAGTATTTT,CATRTRTSGRDTQYF
NA,TRBV6-1,NA,TRBJ1-5,TGTGCCAGCAGTGAAAACCCAGCGAAGCCCCAGCATTTT,CASSENPAKPQHF
NA,TRBV20-1,NA,TRBJ2-5,TGCAGTGCTAGTCCTCAAGAGACCCAGTACTTC,CSASPQETQYF
TRBD1,TRBV2,NA,TRBJ2-7,TGTGCCAGCCGCCTTCCTCCGGGACAGGGCCCCGAGCAGTACTTC,CASRLPPGQGPEQYF
TRBD1,TRBV9,NA,TRBJ1-6,TGTGCCAGCAGCGCGCTAGCGGACAGGGACTATAATTCACCCCTCCACTTT,CASSALADRDYNSPLHF
NA,TRBV5-4,once,TRBJ1-1,TGTGCCAGCAGCTTGCGGGGGGGGAACACTGAAGCTTTCTTT,CASSLRGGNTEAFF
TRBD1,TRBV11-1,NA,TRBJ1-1,TGTGCCAGCAGTCTCCGGACAGGGAAAGCTTTCTTT,CASSLRTGKAFF
TRBD1,TRBV19,NA,TRBJ1-5,TGTGCCAGTAGTATAGACAGGGGGCGAAATCAGCCCCAGCATTTT,CASSIDRGRNQPQHF
TRBD1,TRBV7-8,NA,TRBJ1-1,TGTGCCAGCAGCCGCAGGGGGGTGGCCACTGAAGCTTTCTTT,CASSRRGVATEAFF
NA,TRBV21-1,NA,TRBJ2-3,TGTGCCAGCAGCTCCCCCTTAGATACGCAGTATTTT,CASSSPLDTQYF
NA,TRBV4-1,few,TRBJ1-1,TGCGCCAGCAGCCAAGAAAAAGCGGGAGGGAGGACTGAAGCTTTCTTT,CASSQEKAGGRTEAFF
NA,TRBV5-6,NA,TRBJ2-7,TGTGCCAGCAGCTTGGGGTTTAGGAGCGAGCAGTACTTC,CASSLGFRSEQYF
TRBD1,TRBV6-6,NA,TRBJ1-5,TGTGCCAGCAGATTACAGGGGGCTGATCAGCCCCAGCATTTT,CASRLQGADQPQHF
TRBD2,TRBV7-2,once,TRBJ2-1,TGTGCCAGCAGCTTGGATGGGACTAGCCCCATCAATGAGCAGTTCTTC,CASSLDGTSPINEQFF
TRBD1,TRBV7-9,NA,TRBJ2-4,TGTGCCAGCAGCTCACCTTCGGGACAGGGCACACTAGCCAAAAACATTCAGTACTTC,CASSSPSGQGTLAKNIQYF